This TCR beta chain originates from a study of blood T cell repertoires in COVID-19. Study information: The United States, Italy and Spain provided the acute and convalescent COVID-19 samples.

Germline values: CDR1 GTSNPN, CDR2 SVGIG (reference sequence). This CDR3 comprises 16 residues. The V and J ends lost 4 bases and 0 bases respectively, with 16 bases between them. Authors' analysis steps: Amplification with reference gene primers provided the estimates of nucleated cell counts. TCRdb keeps only in-frame clones here, not all; method: immunoSEQ multiplex PCR. D and trimming come from the DNA, and the V and J calls and clone size come from that table. The sample comprises 55,000 to 80,000 clones, around nine tenths of which are singletons, and around 6% rests with the top ten. The chain employs TRBV30 and TRBJ2-1; possibly TRBD2 for D (6 bases). This TCR came from a human donor in a cohort sampled during active COVID-19. The specimen sequenced was peripheral blood. In DNA form, the CDR3 reads TGTGCCTGGACCACGGAGTTAGCGGTCTCCTACAATGAGCAGTTCTTC. This translates into CAWTTELAVSYNEQFF. The full variable domain, in which reference TRBV30 and TRBJ2-1 provide the parts outside the CDR3, is SQTIHQWPATLVQPVGSPLSLECTVEGTSNPNLYWYRQAAGRGLQLLFYSVGIGQISSEVPQNLSASRPQDRQFILSSKKLLLSDSGFYLCAWTTELAVSYNEQFFGPGTRLTVL.